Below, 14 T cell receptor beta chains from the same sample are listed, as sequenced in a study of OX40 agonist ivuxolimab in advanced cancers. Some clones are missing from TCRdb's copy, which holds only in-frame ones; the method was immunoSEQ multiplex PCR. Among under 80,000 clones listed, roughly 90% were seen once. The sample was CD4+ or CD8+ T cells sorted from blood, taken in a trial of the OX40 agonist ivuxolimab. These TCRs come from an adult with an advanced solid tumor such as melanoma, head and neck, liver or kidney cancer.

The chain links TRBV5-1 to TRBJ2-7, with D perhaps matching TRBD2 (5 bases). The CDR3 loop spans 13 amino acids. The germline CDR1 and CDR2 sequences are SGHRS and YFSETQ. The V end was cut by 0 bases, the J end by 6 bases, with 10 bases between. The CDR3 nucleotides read TGCGCCAGCAGCTTGGAAGGCGGGTCCGAGCAGTACTTC. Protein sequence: CASSLEGGSEQYF.

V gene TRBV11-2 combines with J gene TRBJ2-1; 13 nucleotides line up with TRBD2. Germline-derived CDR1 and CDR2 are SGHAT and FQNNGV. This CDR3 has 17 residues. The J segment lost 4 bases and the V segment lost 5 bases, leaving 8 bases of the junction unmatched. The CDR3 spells CASSLGLAGEGYNEQFF. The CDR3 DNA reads TGTGCCAGCAGCCTTGGACTAGCGGGAGAGGGGTACAATGAGCAGTTCTTC.

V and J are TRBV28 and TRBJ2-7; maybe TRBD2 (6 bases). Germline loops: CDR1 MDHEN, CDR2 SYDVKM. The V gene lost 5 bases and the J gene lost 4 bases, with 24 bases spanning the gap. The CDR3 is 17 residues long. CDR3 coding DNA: TGTGCCAGCAGTGAGGGCTCGGGAGCGAGAAGGGCTTACGAGCAGTACTTC. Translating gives CASSEGSGARRAYEQYF.

The CDR3 spells CASSRPGQGRTEAFF. CDR3 coding DNA: TGTGCCAGCAGCCGCCCAGGACAGGGGAGGACTGAAGCTTTCTTT. The chain couples TRBV27 to TRBJ1-1, with 9 nucleotides matching TRBD1. The CDR3 spans 15 residues. Unmatched junction bases numbered 10, after V lost 6 bases and J lost 5 bases. The germline V gene has CDR1 MNHEY and CDR2 SMNVEV (reference sequence).

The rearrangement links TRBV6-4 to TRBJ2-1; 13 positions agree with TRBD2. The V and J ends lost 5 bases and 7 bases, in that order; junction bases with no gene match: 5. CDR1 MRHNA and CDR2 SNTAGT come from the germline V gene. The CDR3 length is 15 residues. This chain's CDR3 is CASSPTSGRINEQFF. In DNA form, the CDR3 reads TGTGCCAGCAGTCCGACTAGCGGGAGGATAAATGAGCAGTTCTTC.

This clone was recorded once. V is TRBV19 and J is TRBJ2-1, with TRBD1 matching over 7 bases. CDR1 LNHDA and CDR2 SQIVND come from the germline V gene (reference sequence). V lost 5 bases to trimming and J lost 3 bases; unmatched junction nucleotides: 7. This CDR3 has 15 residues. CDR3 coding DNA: TGTGCCAGTAGTCTACAGGGGATAAGCTACAATGAGCAGTTCTTC. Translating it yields CASSLQGISYNEQFF.

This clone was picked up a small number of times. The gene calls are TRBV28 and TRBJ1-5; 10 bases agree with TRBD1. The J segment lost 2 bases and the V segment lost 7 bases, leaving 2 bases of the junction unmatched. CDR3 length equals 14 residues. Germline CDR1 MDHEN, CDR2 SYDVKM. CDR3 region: CASTGQGGNQPQHF. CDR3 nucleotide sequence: TGTGCCAGCACCGGACAGGGGGGCAATCAGCCCCAGCATTTT. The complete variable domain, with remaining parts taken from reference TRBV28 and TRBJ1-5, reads DVKVTQSSRYLVKRTGEKVFLECVQDMDHENMFWYRQDPGLGLRLIYFSYDVKMKEKGDIPEGYSVSREKKERFSLILESASTNQTSMYLCASTGQGGNQPQHFGDGTRLSIL.

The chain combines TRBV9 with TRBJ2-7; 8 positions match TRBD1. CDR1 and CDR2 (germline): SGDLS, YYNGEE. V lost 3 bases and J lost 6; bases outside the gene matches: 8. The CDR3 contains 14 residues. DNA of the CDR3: TGTGCCAGCAGCGAAGGGGGACAGGTCCCCGAGCAGTACTTC. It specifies CASSEGGQVPEQYF.

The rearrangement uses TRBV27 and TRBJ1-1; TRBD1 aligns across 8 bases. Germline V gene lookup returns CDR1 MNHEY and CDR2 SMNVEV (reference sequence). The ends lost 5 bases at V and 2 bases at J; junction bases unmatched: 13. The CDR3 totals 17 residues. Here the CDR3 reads CASSGGQGAMTNTEAFF. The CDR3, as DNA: TGTGCCAGCAGTGGCGGACAGGGTGCTATGACAAACACTGAAGCTTTCTTT.

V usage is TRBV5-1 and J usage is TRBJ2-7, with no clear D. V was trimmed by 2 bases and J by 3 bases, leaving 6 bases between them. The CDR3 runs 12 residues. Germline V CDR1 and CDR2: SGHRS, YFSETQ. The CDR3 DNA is TGCGCCAGCAGCTTTAACCGCTACGAGCAGTACTTC. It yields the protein CASSFNRYEQYF.

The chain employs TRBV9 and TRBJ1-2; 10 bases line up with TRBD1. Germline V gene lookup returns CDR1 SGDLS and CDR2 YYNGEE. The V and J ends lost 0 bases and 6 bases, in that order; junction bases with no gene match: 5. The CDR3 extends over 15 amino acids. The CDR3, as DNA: TGTGCCAGCAGCGTAGCTGACAGGGGGCCGAATGGCTACACCTTC. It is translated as CASSVADRGPNGYTF. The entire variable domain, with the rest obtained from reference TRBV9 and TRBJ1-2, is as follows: DSGVTQTPKHLITATGQRVTLRCSPRSGDLSVYWYQQSLDQGLQFLIQYYNGEERAKGNILERFSAQQFPDLHSELNLSSLELGDSALYFCASSVADRGPNGYTFGSGTRLTVV.

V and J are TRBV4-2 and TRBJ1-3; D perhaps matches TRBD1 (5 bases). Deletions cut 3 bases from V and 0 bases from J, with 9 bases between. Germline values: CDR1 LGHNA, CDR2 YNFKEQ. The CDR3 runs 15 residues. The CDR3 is CASSHQQDSGNTIYF. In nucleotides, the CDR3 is TGTGCCAGCAGCCATCAACAGGACTCTGGAAACACCATATATTTT.

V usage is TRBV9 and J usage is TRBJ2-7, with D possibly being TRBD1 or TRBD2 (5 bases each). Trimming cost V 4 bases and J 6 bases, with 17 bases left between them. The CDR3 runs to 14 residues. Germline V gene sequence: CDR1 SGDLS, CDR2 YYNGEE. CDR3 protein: CASSLSSGDGEQYF. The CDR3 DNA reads TGTGCCAGCAGCCTGTCGAGTGGGGACGGCGAGCAGTACTTC.

The CDR3 is CASRQAVASYEQYF. CDR3 nucleotide sequence: TGTGCCAGCCGACAGGCCGTCGCCTCCTACGAGCAGTACTTC. The J gene is TRBJ2-7, the V gene TRBV19, with D perhaps TRBD1 (6 bases). Between the trimmed V and J ends, which lost 9 bases and 0 bases, there was a span of 15 bases. Germline V gene lookup returns CDR1 LNHDA and CDR2 SQIVND (reference sequence). CDR3 length equals 14 residues.